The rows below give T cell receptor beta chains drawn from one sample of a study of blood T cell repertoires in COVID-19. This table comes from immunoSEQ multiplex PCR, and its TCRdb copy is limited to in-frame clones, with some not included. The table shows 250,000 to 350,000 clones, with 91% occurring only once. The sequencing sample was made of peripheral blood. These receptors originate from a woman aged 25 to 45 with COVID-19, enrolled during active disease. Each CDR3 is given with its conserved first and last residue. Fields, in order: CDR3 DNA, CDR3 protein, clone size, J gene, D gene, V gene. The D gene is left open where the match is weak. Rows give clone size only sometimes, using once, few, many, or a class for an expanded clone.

CDR3nt: TGTGCCAGCAGGGAGTCTTACAATGAGCAGTTCTTC
CDR3aa: CASRESYNEQFF
abundance: few
j_gene: TRBJ2-1
d_gene: NA
v_gene: TRBV25-1

CDR3nt: TGTGCCAGCAGTGGGCCTAGCTCCGGCCACAATGAGCAGTTCTTC
CDR3aa: CASSGPSSGHNEQFF
abundance: NA
j_gene: TRBJ2-1
d_gene: NA
v_gene: TRBV28

CDR3nt: TGTGCCAGCAGCTTGGGGCCGGACAGGGCCAATGAGCAGTTCTTC
CDR3aa: CASSLGPDRANEQFF
abundance: NA
j_gene: TRBJ2-1
d_gene: TRBD1
v_gene: TRBV7-7

CDR3nt: TGTGCCAGCAGTTCTTCTAGCGGTTCTAACACCGGGGAGCTGTTTTTT
CDR3aa: CASSSSSGSNTGELFF
abundance: NA
j_gene: TRBJ2-2
d_gene: TRBD2
v_gene: TRBV27

CDR3nt: TGTGCCAGCAGTCGGGGACAGCCATACGAGCAGTACTTC
CDR3aa: CASSRGQPYEQYF
abundance: NA
j_gene: TRBJ2-7
d_gene: TRBD1
v_gene: TRBV12-3/TRBV12-4

CDR3nt: TGCGCCAGCAGCTTACAGGGGAATAGCGGGGAGCTGTTTTTT
CDR3aa: CASSLQGNSGELFF
abundance: once
j_gene: TRBJ2-2
d_gene: TRBD1
v_gene: TRBV5-1

CDR3nt: TGTGCCAGCAGTGAACAAGGGGGCGGCACTGAAGCTTTCTTT
CDR3aa: CASSEQGGGTEAFF
abundance: NA
j_gene: TRBJ1-1
d_gene: TRBD1
v_gene: TRBV6-1

CDR3nt: TGTGCCAGCAGCTTGACGAAGGGGGCTGGAAACACCATATATTTT
CDR3aa: CASSLTKGAGNTIYF
abundance: once
j_gene: TRBJ1-3
d_gene: NA
v_gene: TRBV5-8

CDR3nt: TGTGCCAGCATCCCGGGCGGAGGCGTTGTGGGAGCTAACTATGGCTACACCTTC
CDR3aa: CASIPGGGVVGANYGYTF
abundance: NA
j_gene: TRBJ1-2
d_gene: NA
v_gene: TRBV28

CDR3nt: TGTGCCAGCAGCTCACGGGCTTCGACAGGGAACACTGAAGCTTTCTTT
CDR3aa: CASSSRASTGNTEAFF
abundance: few
j_gene: TRBJ1-1
d_gene: NA
v_gene: TRBV21-1

CDR3nt: TGCGCCAGCAGCTTGGCGGGACAGGGGGCGCGCTATGGCTACACCTTC
CDR3aa: CASSLAGQGARYGYTF
abundance: NA
j_gene: TRBJ1-2
d_gene: TRBD1
v_gene: TRBV5-1

CDR3nt: TGTGCCAGCGGGACTTCCCCTGGGTTC
CDR3aa: CASGTSPGF
abundance: NA
j_gene: TRBJ2-7
d_gene: NA
v_gene: TRBV19